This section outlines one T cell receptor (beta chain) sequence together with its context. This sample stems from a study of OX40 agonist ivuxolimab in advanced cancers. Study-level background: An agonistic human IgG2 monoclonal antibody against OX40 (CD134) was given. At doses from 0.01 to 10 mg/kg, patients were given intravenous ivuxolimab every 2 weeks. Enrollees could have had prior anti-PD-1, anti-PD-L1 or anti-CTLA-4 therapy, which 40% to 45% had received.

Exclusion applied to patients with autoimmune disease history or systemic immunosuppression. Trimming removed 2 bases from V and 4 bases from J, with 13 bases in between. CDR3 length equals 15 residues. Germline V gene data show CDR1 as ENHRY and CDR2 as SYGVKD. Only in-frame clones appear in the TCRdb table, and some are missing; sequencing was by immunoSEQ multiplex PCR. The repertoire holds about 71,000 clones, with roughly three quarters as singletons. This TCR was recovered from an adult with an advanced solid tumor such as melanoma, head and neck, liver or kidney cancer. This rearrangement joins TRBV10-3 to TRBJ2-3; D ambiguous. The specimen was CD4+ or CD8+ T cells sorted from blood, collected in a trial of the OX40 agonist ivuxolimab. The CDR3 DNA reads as TGTGCCATCAGTGAGGGACGTGAATCCTCAGATACGCAGTATTTT. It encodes CAISEGRESSDTQYF.